This entry lists 21 T cell receptor beta chains sequenced from one sample in a study of glioma-infiltrating T cells after dendritic cell vaccination. Repertoires were generated with immunoSEQ multiplex PCR, while TCRdb's copy carries only in-frame clones and drops some. The sample shows 2,000 to 2,500 clones, about 80% of them seen only once. Time point here: after dendritic cell vaccination, including at tumor progression/relapse. Monocyte-derived dendritic cells, cultured 6 to 7 days with IL-4 and GM-CSF, were pulsed with autologous tumor lysate. The sequences come from tumor tissue, collected after dendritic cell vaccination. These receptors were taken from a human donor with glioblastoma.

The chain is built from TRBV18 and TRBJ2-7; 10 bases map to TRBD1. The CDR3 has 14 residues. Trimming removed 3 bases from V and 1 base from J; junction bases left unmatched: 0. Germline CDR1 and CDR2: KGHSH and LQKENI. The CDR3 sequence: CASSPGQGSYEQYF. DNA of the CDR3: TGTGCCAGCTCACCGGGACAGGGGTCCTACGAGCAGTACTTC. Supplemented by reference TRBV18 and TRBJ2-7, the full variable domain reads NAGVMQNPRHLVRRRGQEARLRCSPMKGHSHVYWYRQLPEEGLKFMVYLQKENIIDESGMPKERFSAEFPKEGPSILRIQQVVRGDSAAYFCASSPGQGSYEQYFGPGTRLTVT.

This clone was seen only once. The rearrangement links TRBV4-2 to TRBJ2-5; D possibly corresponds to TRBD1 (6 bases). CDR3 size: 16 residues. V was shortened by 0 bases and J by 7 bases, with 18 bases between the two germline ends. Germline CDR1 reads LGHNA; CDR2 reads YNFKEQ. CDR3 sequence reads: CASSQDLGTGSGTQYF. CDR3 nucleotides: TGTGCCAGCAGCCAAGATTTGGGAACAGGGTCGGGGACCCAGTACTTC.

V gene TRBV13 combines with J gene TRBJ1-1; 8 bases are shared with TRBD1. Unmatched junction bases numbered 10, after V lost 2 bases and J lost 11 bases. The CDR3 has 14 amino acids. Per the germline V gene, CDR1 is PRHDT and CDR2 is FYEKMQ (reference sequence). CDR3 amino acids: CASSLSRQGPVAFF. The CDR3 DNA reads TGTGCCAGCAGCTTATCCCGACAGGGGCCGGTGGCTTTCTTT.

V is TRBV15 and J is TRBJ2-1, with 9 bases identical to TRBD1. CDR3 size: 14 residues. J was trimmed by 7 bases and V by 4 bases; bases with no gene match: 5. From germline, CDR1 is LNHNV and CDR2 YYDKDF (reference sequence). The CDR3: CATSMGQGGNEQFF. The DNA for the CDR3 is TGTGCCACCAGCATGGGACAGGGAGGAAATGAGCAGTTCTTC.

The chain combines TRBV18 with TRBJ1-3; D possibly corresponds to TRBD1 (5 bases). The V gene lost 6 bases and the J gene lost 4 bases, with 13 bases spanning the gap. The CDR3 covers 14 residues. From germline, CDR1 is KGHSH and CDR2 LQKENI. Here the CDR3 reads CASSLQGSGNTIYF. The CDR3 region has the DNA TGTGCCAGCTCCCTTCAGGGATCCGGAAACACCATATATTTT.

This sequence joins TRBV7-8 and TRBJ1-5; D gene unclear. Germline V gives CDR1 SGHVS, CDR2 FQNEAQ. The CDR3 is 16 residues long. V lost 0 bases and J lost 4, with 13 bases in between. The CDR3 spells CASSLAPDKFNQPQHF. The CDR3 DNA follows: TGTGCCAGCAGCTTAGCCCCCGACAAGTTTAATCAGCCCCAGCATTTT.

The chain links TRBV6-1 to TRBJ1-2, with D tentatively TRBD1 (5 bases). CDR3 length: 17 residues. V was trimmed by 2 bases and J by 3 bases, leaving 19 bases between them. The germline gives CDR1 MNHNS, CDR2 SASEGT. CDR3 sequence reads: CASSERGIVEWDYGYTF. In DNA form, the CDR3 reads TGTGCCAGCAGTGAAAGGGGTATAGTGGAATGGGACTATGGCTACACCTTC.

The rearrangement links TRBV5-1 to TRBJ1-1; tentative D call: TRBD1 (5 bases). Deletions cut 4 bases from V and 4 bases from J, with 11 bases between. CDR1 and CDR2 from the germline V gene are SGHRS and YFSETQ. The CDR3 spans 13 residues. The CDR3 reads CASSPRGGTEAFF. For the CDR3, the DNA is TGCGCCAGCAGCCCCCGGGGGGGCACTGAAGCTTTCTTT. The whole variable domain, filled in from reference TRBV5-1 and TRBJ1-1, reads KAGVTQTPRYLIKTRGQQVTLSCSPISGHRSVSWYQQTPGQGLQFLFEYFSETQRNKGNFPGRFSGRQFSNSRSEMNVSTLELGDSALYLCASSPRGGTEAFFGQGTRLTVV.

This rearrangement joins TRBV5-8 to TRBJ2-2; D may be TRBD2 (6 bases). The CDR3 loop spans 15 amino acids. Per the germline V gene, CDR1 is SGHTS and CDR2 is YDEGEE. The V and J ends lost 4 bases and 0 bases respectively, with 10 bases between them. The CDR3 nucleotides are TGTGCCAGCAGCCCACGCGGGGCGAACACCGGGGAGCTGTTTTTT. This gives the protein CASSPRGANTGELFF.

This chain uses TRBV5-4 with TRBJ2-7, with D possibly being TRBD1 (5 bases). CDR1 and CDR2 from the germline V gene are SGHNT and YYREEE (reference sequence). The V end lost 4 bases, the J end lost 2 bases, and 13 bases lay between the germline ends. This CDR3 spans 14 amino acids. The CDR3 spells CASSERTLPYEQYF. The CDR3 DNA reads as TGTGCCAGCAGCGAAAGGACACTCCCCTACGAGCAGTACTTC.

V gene TRBV7-3 combines with J gene TRBJ2-7, with D possibly being TRBD1 (5 bases). The CDR3 is 12 amino acids. V was clipped by 9 bases and J by 6 bases, with 15 bases between them. CDR1 SGHTA and CDR2 FQGTGA come from the germline V gene. This chain's CDR3 is CASRRLGREQYF. In nucleotides, the CDR3 is TGTGCCAGTAGGCGTTTGGGGCGCGAGCAGTACTTC.

V gene TRBV11-2 combines with J gene TRBJ2-2; 7 bases line up with TRBD1. J lost 4 bases, V lost 6 bases, and 14 bases had no gene match. This CDR3 is 17 amino acids long. Germline lookup yields CDR1 SGHAT and CDR2 FQNNGV. CDR3 DNA sequence: TGTGCCAGCAGTCTCGCGACTCGTACAGGGGCCACCGGGGAGCTGTTTTTT. Residues: CASSLATRTGATGELFF.

This chain links TRBV27 with TRBJ2-5; TRBD1 matches 10 bases. Germline lookup yields CDR1 MNHEY and CDR2 SMNVEV (reference sequence). This CDR3 contains 16 residues. V gave up 7 bases and J gave up 5 bases; unmatched junction bases: 13. CDR3 region: CASTRRGQGFEETQYF. The CDR3, as DNA: TGTGCCAGCACCCGGAGGGGACAGGGGTTCGAGGAGACCCAGTACTTC.

The chain has TRBV7-3 and TRBJ2-5; 8 positions match TRBD1. With 4 bases clipped from V and 5 bases from J, the junction kept 6 bases outside the gene matches. This CDR3 has 14 amino acids. Germline V gene data show CDR1 as SGHTA and CDR2 as FQGTGA. The CDR3 sequence is CASSYDRGSETQYF. The CDR3 nucleotides are TGTGCCAGCAGCTATGACAGGGGATCGGAGACCCAGTACTTC.

The rearrangement links TRBV5-6 to TRBJ1-1, with a tentative D call TRBD1 (6 bases). V was cut by 0 bases and J by 0 bases, with 12 bases left in between. The CDR3 is 16 residues long. Germline V lookup: CDR1 SGHDT, CDR2 YYEEEE. CDR3 protein: CASSLGPTGLNTEAFF. The CDR3 DNA reads TGTGCCAGCAGCTTGGGTCCGACAGGTTTGAACACTGAAGCTTTCTTT.

This chain connects TRBV29-1 to TRBJ2-7, with 7 bases identical to TRBD1. Trimming removed 6 bases from V and 6 bases from J; junction bases left unmatched: 8. CDR3 length: 12 amino acids. CDR1 SQVTM and CDR2 ANQGSEA come from the germline V gene. The CDR3 sequence is CSVARQGTEQYF. The CDR3 DNA reads as TGCAGCGTAGCCAGACAGGGTACCGAGCAGTACTTC.

This chain links TRBV5-1 with TRBJ2-3; 12 bases fit TRBD1. The V segment lost 4 bases and the J segment 3 bases; nucleotides outside the gene matches: 6. The CDR3 is 16 amino acids. CDR1 and CDR2 from the germline V gene are SGHRS and YFSETQ. The CDR3 spells CASSQEGQGATDTQYF. CDR3 bases: TGCGCCAGCAGCCAAGAGGGACAGGGGGCAACAGATACGCAGTATTTT.

This clone has just a few counts. The rearrangement links TRBV6-1 to TRBJ2-1, with 9 bases lining up with TRBD2. From germline, CDR1 is MNHNS and CDR2 SASEGT. The CDR3 runs 17 residues. V lost 1 base, J lost 0 bases, and 4 bases stayed unmatched. The CDR3 nucleotides are TGTGCCAGCAGTGAAGGACTAGCGGTTAGCTCCTACAATGAGCAGTTCTTC. Translation: CASSEGLAVSSYNEQFF.

This clone was seen only a few times. The V gene is TRBV11-1, the J gene TRBJ1-2; 7 positions match TRBD1. Germline V gives CDR1 SGHAT, CDR2 FQDESV (reference sequence). Trimming cost V 5 bases and J 3 bases; bases outside gene matches: 9. The CDR3 contains 15 residues. The CDR3 loop is CASSRSAGTDYGYTF. For the CDR3, the DNA is TGTGCCAGCAGCCGGAGTGCCGGGACAGACTATGGCTACACCTTC.

The genes are TRBV28 and TRBJ1-2; no definite D call. V was shortened by 2 bases and J by 2 bases, with 9 bases between the two germline ends. From germline, CDR1 is MDHEN and CDR2 SYDVKM. The CDR3 is 14 amino acids. CDR3 in DNA: TGTGCCAGCAGTTTAGCGCGGCAGAACTATGGCTACACCTTC. Its protein product is CASSLARQNYGYTF.

This clone was observed a handful of times. J is TRBJ1-2 and V is TRBV5-5; D gene ambiguous. This CDR3 comprises 15 residues. Germline V gene data show CDR1 as SGHKS and CDR2 as YYEKEE (reference sequence). Between the trimmed V and J ends, which lost 0 bases and 6 bases, there was a span of 15 bases. The CDR3 reads CASSLVMLGVHGYTF. In DNA, the CDR3 is TGTGCCAGCAGCTTGGTCATGTTGGGAGTTCATGGCTACACCTTC. Combining the CDR3 with reference TRBV5-5 and TRBJ1-2 gives the whole variable domain DAGVTQSPTHLIKTRGQQVTLRCSPISGHKSVSWYQQVLGQGPQFIFQYYEKEERGRGNFPDRFSARQFPNYSSELNVNALLLGDSALYLCASSLVMLGVHGYTFGSGTRLTVV.